This T cell receptor (beta chain) was identified during a study of T cells in Graves' hyperthyroidism and ophthalmopathy. Looked up from germline, CDR1 is LGHDT and CDR2 is YNNKEL (reference sequence). CDR3 size: 15 residues. The V gene end was trimmed by 3 bases and the J gene end by 3 bases; junction bases not matched to a gene: 5. TCR beta CDR3 region amplification was performed from RNA transcripts. The TCR CDR3 was amplified in a first-round RT-PCR using the HTBI primer set. MiXCR, run by TCRdb on the multiplex PCR reads, gives a single entry per CDR3 protein. The repertoire consists of roughly 350,000 distinct CDR3 sequences, with 14% occurring once and the leading ten covering 20%. This clonotype was seen at least ten times. Its target is unknown. Diagnostic decisions used clinical symptoms, serum thyroxine and TRAb, thyroid ultrasound and orbital computed tomography. Out of over 7.5 ml of fresh peripheral blood came the PBMCs.

Findings and caveats of the study: Most clonotypes expanded in the thyroid (above 0.001) were also present in blood.

V is TRBV3-1 and J is TRBJ2-7, with 10 bases matching TRBD1. The source of this sequence is a woman younger than 45 with Graves' ophthalmopathy. The sample was blood. The CDR3 region is CASSQETGGLYEQYF. The CDR3 nucleotides read TGTGCCAGCAGCCAGGAGACAGGGGGCCTCTACGAGCAGTACTTC.